Listed here are 11 T cell receptor beta chains from one sample, sequenced in a study of T cell responses to AZD1222 COVID-19 vaccine. TCRdb's table, derived via immunoSEQ multiplex PCR, lists solely in-frame clones and lacks some. The sample has over 85,000 clones; about 88% are singletons. The sample was peripheral blood, taken on day 0 of AZD1222 vaccination. These receptors all stem from an adult in good health.

This chain links TRBV10-3 with TRBJ2-3, with 7 bases identical to TRBD2. Germline CDR1 is ENHRY and CDR2 is SYGVKD. J gave up 2 bases and V 11 bases, and 7 bases lay outside the gene matches. The CDR3 loop spans 13 amino acids. The CDR3 loop reads CASMGGDTDTQYF. For the CDR3, the DNA is TGTGCCTCGATGGGGGGGGACACAGATACGCAGTATTTT.

The V call is TRBV29-1, the J call TRBJ2-3, with 10 bases aligning to TRBD2. Per germline, CDR1 SQVTM and CDR2 ANQGSEA. The CDR3 is made up of 15 amino acids. The V and J ends lost 7 bases and 6 bases, in that order; junction bases with no gene match: 13. The CDR3 reads CSAQALAGPKDTQYF. CDR3 nucleotide sequence: TGCAGCGCCCAGGCACTAGCGGGGCCCAAGGATACGCAGTATTTT.

This clone was counted a single time. The rearrangement uses TRBV7-2 and TRBJ2-5; 8 bases are a match to TRBD1. The CDR3 runs 14 residues. Germline lookup yields CDR1 SGHTA and CDR2 FQGNSA. J lost 5 bases, V lost 8 bases, and 10 bases had no gene match. The CDR3 protein is CASGMGQDWETQYF. CDR3 nucleotide sequence: TGTGCCAGCGGCATGGGACAGGATTGGGAGACCCAGTACTTC. Together with reference TRBV7-2 and TRBJ2-5, the CDR3 gives the full variable domain: GAGVSQSPSNKVTEKGKDVELRCDPISGHTALYWYRQSLGQGLEFLIYFQGNSAPDKSGLPSDRFSAERTGGSVSTLTIQRTQQEDSAVYLCASGMGQDWETQYFGPGTRLLVL.

The chain combines TRBV6-5 with TRBJ1-1, with 7 bases identical to TRBD1. The CDR3 runs to 14 residues. J gave up 1 base and V 5 bases, and 4 bases lay outside the gene matches. Germline CDR1 is MNHEY and CDR2 is SVGAGI. The CDR3 sequence is CASSSHRGNTEAFF. DNA for the CDR3: TGTGCCAGCAGTAGCCACAGGGGGAACACTGAAGCTTTCTTT.

This chain uses TRBV6-4 with TRBJ1-2, with D maybe TRBD1 (6 bases). Germline-derived CDR1 and CDR2 are MRHNA and SNTAGT. V shed 4 bases and J shed 6 bases, with 15 bases lying between them. The length of the CDR3 is 14 residues. This CDR3 reads CASSVNGGANGYTF. The CDR3 DNA reads TGTGCCAGCAGTGTGAATGGGGGCGCGAATGGCTACACCTTC.

V usage is TRBV10-2 and J usage is TRBJ2-7, with D uncertain. Germline V gene sequence: CDR1 WSHSY, CDR2 SAAADI. This CDR3 is built from 13 residues. V was trimmed by 6 bases and J by 0 bases, leaving 9 bases between them. CDR3 amino acids: CASRVIDSYEQYF. CDR3 DNA sequence: TGCGCCAGCAGAGTTATAGACTCCTACGAGCAGTACTTC.

V and J are TRBV6-2 or TRBV6-3 and TRBJ1-5; D is uncertain. V gave up 4 bases and J gave up 0 bases, with 7 bases separating them. The germline CDR1 and CDR2 sequences are MNHEY and SVGEGT. The CDR3 has 14 amino acids. The CDR3 spells CASSSDNSNQPQHF. In nucleotides, the CDR3 is TGTGCCAGCAGTTCGGATAATAGCAATCAGCCCCAGCATTTT.

The gene calls are TRBV11-2 and TRBJ1-1; D is ambiguous. The V end was cut by 0 bases, the J end by 6 bases, with 5 bases between. This CDR3 is 12 amino acids long. The germline V gene has CDR1 SGHAT and CDR2 FQNNGV. The CDR3 protein is CASSLDRAEAFF. The CDR3 nucleotides are TGTGCCAGCAGCTTAGATCGCGCTGAAGCTTTCTTT.

This chain links TRBV4-3 with TRBJ2-2; D remains ambiguous. Germline-derived CDR1 and CDR2 are LGHNA and YSLEER. Trimming pared 0 bases from V and 8 bases from J, leaving 10 bases between. The length of the CDR3 is 14 residues. The CDR3 DNA is TGCGCCAGCAGCCAAGATGTGAGTTGGGGGGAGCTGTTTTTT. It translates to CASSQDVSWGELFF.

This clone came up many times. The rearrangement links TRBV18 to TRBJ2-5; 11 positions match TRBD1. V lost 0 bases, J lost 2 bases, and 2 bases stayed unmatched. Germline loops: CDR1 KGHSH, CDR2 LQKENI. This CDR3 has 16 residues. CDR3 nucleotide sequence: TGTGCCAGCTCACCACCGCGGGACAGGGGGCAAGAGACCCAGTACTTC. The encoded protein is CASSPPRDRGQETQYF.

This clone has a single count. The V and J genes are TRBV11-2 and TRBJ2-1, with 10 bases identical to TRBD2. The CDR3 runs to 17 residues. The germline V gene encodes CDR1 SGHAT and CDR2 FQNNGV. The junction had 9 bases not matched to a gene; V was cut back by 1 base and J by 6 bases. CDR3 sequence (DNA): TGTGCCAGCAGCTTAGGACAGCGGGGGGGCCGGGTCAATGAGCAGTTCTTC. Encoded protein: CASSLGQRGGRVNEQFF.